One and the same sample provided the 22 T cell receptor beta chains below, sequenced in a study of CD8+CD57+ T cells in acquired aplastic anemia. Genomic DNA provided the template from which TCR beta VDJ and CDR3 profiles were obtained. In TCRdb, the reads were re-called with MiXCR into one record per CDR3 protein. The sample lists 200,000 or so distinct CDR3 sequences, around three fifths occurring once. Sequencing involved patients with CD8+CD57+ cell expansion previously shown by flow cytometry. The sample taken for sequencing was sorted CD4+, CD8+, or CD8+CD57+ T cells (not recorded which) from PBMCs. The receptors were gathered from a human donor with aplastic anemia.

This clonotype came up once. One end of the junction varies from germline; a read error may be responsible. This chain joins TRBV2 and TRBJ2-1, with a tentative D call TRBD2 (6 bases). The CDR3 is 13 amino acids. Germline CDR1 and CDR2: SNHLY and FYNNEI. CDR3 sequence (DNA): TGCGCCAGCAGCGCCCAACCTCGGGGGGAGCAGTTCTTC. It yields the protein CASSAQPRGEQFF.

The CDR3 region is CSVEDPPRAVNGATDTQYF. For the CDR3, the DNA is TGCAGCGTTGAAGATCCCCCCAGAGCGGTAAATGGGGCCACAGATACGCAGTATTTT. The rearrangement joins TRBV29-1 to TRBJ2-3, with D tentatively TRBD1 or TRBD2 (5 bases each). The CDR3 runs to 19 residues. V was cut by 0 bases and J by 2 bases, with 24 bases left in between. The germline V gene encodes CDR1 SQVTM and CDR2 ANQGSEA.

This clonotype was seen only a few times. The genes are TRBV12-3 or TRBV12-4 and TRBJ2-7; D not resolved. V lost 4 bases to trimming and J lost 4 bases, with 8 bases between them. The CDR3 runs 12 residues. The CDR3 DNA reads TGTGCCAGCAGTTCCCTAGGGTACGAGCAGTACTTC. Its protein is CASSSLGYEQYF.

This chain connects TRBV20-1 to TRBJ2-2; TRBD2 agrees at 10 bases. The germline CDR1 and CDR2 sequences are DFQATT and SNEGSKA (reference sequence). CDR3 size: 16 residues. Trimming removed 3 bases from V and 3 bases from J; junction bases left unmatched: 7. The CDR3 spells CSARPTSGSDTGELFF. CDR3 bases: TGCAGTGCTAGGCCGACTAGCGGGTCGGACACCGGGGAGCTGTTTTTT.

V and J are TRBV5-1 and TRBJ2-3, with D possibly being TRBD2 (6 bases). Germline-derived CDR1 and CDR2 are SGHRS and YFSETQ. Trimming took 4 bases from V and 0 from J, leaving 6 bases between them. CDR3 size: 13 residues. The CDR3 spells CASSGGSTDTQYF. In nucleotides, the CDR3 is TGCGCCAGCAGCGGGGGGAGCACAGATACGCAGTATTTT.

The chain is built from TRBV2 and TRBJ2-2; 7 bases agree with TRBD2. The CDR3 loop spans 12 amino acids. The V gene's germline CDR1 is SNHLY and CDR2 FYNNEI. Unmatched junction bases numbered 1, after V lost 5 bases and J lost 7 bases. The CDR3 nucleotides are TGTGCCAGCAGTACGGGGGGCGGGGAGCTGTTTTTT. This translates into CASSTGGGELFF.

In the case of this clonotype: A much bigger clone sits one base away, suggesting this may be a read error. The rearrangement uses TRBV10-3 and TRBJ2-1; the match to TRBD2 covers 7 bases. From germline, CDR1 is ENHRY and CDR2 SYGVKD. This CDR3 contains 13 residues. The CDR3 is CTAAASGYNKQFF. CDR3 nucleotides: TGTACAGCGGCGGCTAGCGGATACAATAAGCAGTTCTTC.

V usage is TRBV7-3 and J usage is TRBJ2-6; the D gene is possibly TRBD1 (6 bases). The V and J ends lost 8 bases and 3 bases respectively, with 14 bases between them. The V gene's germline CDR1 is SGHTA and CDR2 FQGTGA. This CDR3 has 15 amino acids. As DNA, the CDR3 is TGTGCCAGCTCCCCTACAGGGTATGGGGCCAACGTCCTGACTTTC. It codes for CASSPTGYGANVLTF.

As concerns this clonotype: A read error may produce the germline difference seen at one junction end. The V and J genes are TRBV20-1 and TRBJ1-1; D is ambiguous. The CDR3 covers 13 residues. Germline values: CDR1 DFQATT, CDR2 SNEGSKA (reference sequence). The CDR3 region is CSARGSWGTEAFF. As DNA, the CDR3 is TGCAGTGCCAGAGGGTCCTGGGGCACTGAAGCTTTCTTT.

Judged by abundance, this clonotype is medium-sized (0.01 to 0.1%). The gene calls are TRBV20-1 and TRBJ1-2; TRBD1 is a possible D gene (6 bases). Trimming took off 1 base at V and 0 bases at J, with 18 bases between the two ends. The CDR3 sequence is 17 residues long. Per germline, CDR1 DFQATT and CDR2 SNEGSKA (reference sequence). CDR3 sequence reads: CSARVGGAGEPNYGYTF. DNA of the CDR3: TGCAGTGCTAGAGTGGGGGGGGCAGGGGAGCCTAACTATGGCTACACCTTC.

The chain uses TRBV7-2 and TRBJ2-5; D gene unclear. The V end lost 5 bases, the J end lost 3 bases, and 13 bases lay between the germline ends. CDR1 is SGHTA and CDR2 is FQGNSA in the germline V gene. The CDR3 extends over 14 amino acids. CDR3 in DNA: TGTGCCAGCAGCCAAACCGATCTAAAAGAGACCCAGTACTTC. Translation gives CASSQTDLKETQYF.

The chain couples TRBV19 to TRBJ2-7; D is perhaps TRBD2 (5 bases). V lost 5 bases and J lost 2, with 13 bases in between. This CDR3 region has 14 residues. Germline lookup yields CDR1 LNHDA and CDR2 SQIVND (reference sequence). In DNA form, the CDR3 reads TGTGCCAGTAGTGAACAAATGGAGGCCTACGAGCAGTACTTC. It yields the protein CASSEQMEAYEQYF.

The rearrangement joins TRBV10-3 to TRBJ1-2; D gene unclear. CDR3 length: 13 residues. The germline V and J ends were trimmed by 6 bases and 8 bases, with 16 bases remaining between them. Germline-derived CDR1 and CDR2 are ENHRY and SYGVKD. Here the CDR3 DNA reads TGTGCCATCAGGTTCACGGGTGGAAGAGGCTACACCTTC. Translating gives CAIRFTGGRGYTF.

There are a few counts of this clonotype. This sequence joins TRBV29-1 and TRBJ2-7, with D possibly called TRBD1 or TRBD2 (5 bases each). The CDR3 is 11 residues long. CDR1 SQVTM and CDR2 ANQGSEA come from the germline V gene. V lost 6 bases and J 2 bases, leaving 8 bases between the germline ends. This CDR3 is CSVRGPYEQYF. CDR3 nucleotide sequence: TGCAGCGTGAGGGGTCCCTACGAGCAGTACTTC.

The chain employs TRBV2 and TRBJ2-7; TRBD1 might be the D (5 bases). Germline CDR1 is SNHLY and CDR2 is FYNNEI. The CDR3 extends over 12 amino acids. The V and J ends lost 2 bases and 9 bases respectively, with 11 bases between them. CDR3 sequence (DNA): TGTGCCAGCAGTGAAAGGGGCCCGGGGCAGTACTTC. Translation: CASSERGPGQYF.

This clonotype was detected many times. The chain has TRBV7-9 and TRBJ2-1; the D call may be TRBD1 or TRBD2 (5 bases each). Germline CDR1 reads SEHNR; CDR2 reads FQNEAQ (reference sequence). Deletions cut 5 bases from V and 10 bases from J, with 24 bases between. The CDR3 is 16 residues long. The CDR3 DNA reads as TGTGCCAGCAGCGGGGAGAAGGGGCAGGTTTTCGGGGAGCAGTTCTTC. Its protein is CASSGEKGQVFGEQFF.

This clonotype was seen only a few times. The CDR3 nucleotides read TGTGCCTGCAGCGGGGGGGAATACATACTCACAGATACGCAGTATTTT. It specifies CACSGGEYILTDTQYF. This rearrangement joins TRBV30 to TRBJ2-3, with 10 bases aligning to TRBD2. Germline CDR1 is GTSNPN and CDR2 is SVGIG (reference sequence). After removal of 6 bases from V and 2 bases from J, the junction contained 11 bases not matched to a gene. This CDR3 spans 16 amino acids.

This clonotype was seen a handful of times. The chain employs TRBV7-2 and TRBJ1-1; no clear D gene. Between the trimmed V and J ends, which lost 5 bases and 10 bases, there was a span of 23 bases. Germline V gives CDR1 SGHTA, CDR2 FQGNSA. The CDR3 spans 15 residues. The CDR3 sequence is CASSLTYKLDGGAFF. Here the CDR3 DNA reads TGTGCCAGCAGCCTTACGTACAAATTGGACGGAGGAGCTTTCTTT.

The CDR3 loop is CASSYGLAYEQYF. CDR3 DNA: TGTGCCAGCAGCTATGGACTAGCCTACGAGCAGTACTTC. V usage is TRBV5-6 and J usage is TRBJ2-7, with 7 bases fitting TRBD2. V gave up 3 bases and J gave up 2 bases; unmatched junction bases: 2. Germline lookup yields CDR1 SGHDT and CDR2 YYEEEE. The CDR3 totals 13 residues.

CDR3: CSASLALRGSNGYTF. CDR3 in DNA: TGCAGTGCTTCCCTAGCACTAAGGGGAAGTAATGGCTACACCTTC. The rearrangement links TRBV20-1 to TRBJ1-2, with TRBD1 as a possible D gene (5 bases). Deletions cut 5 bases from V and 6 bases from J, with 22 bases between. Germline-derived CDR1 and CDR2 are DFQATT and SNEGSKA (reference sequence). CDR3 length: 15 residues.

The V call is TRBV5-1, the J call TRBJ1-1, with D possibly matching TRBD1 (6 bases). Looked up from germline, CDR1 is SGHRS and CDR2 is YFSETQ. V lost 4 bases to trimming and J lost 2 bases, with 12 bases between them. There are 14 residues in the CDR3. The CDR3 loop is CASSDQQGNTEAFF. The DNA of the CDR3 is TGCGCCAGCAGCGACCAACAGGGCAACACTGAAGCTTTCTTT. The whole variable domain, remainder taken from reference TRBV5-1 and TRBJ1-1, is KAGVTQTPRYLIKTRGQQVTLSCSPISGHRSVSWYQQTPGQGLQFLFEYFSETQRNKGNFPGRFSGRQFSNSRSEMNVSTLELGDSALYLCASSDQQGNTEAFFGQGTRLTVV.

V usage is TRBV20-1 and J usage is TRBJ2-7, with 7 bases that match TRBD2. From germline, CDR1 is DFQATT and CDR2 SNEGSKA (reference sequence). CDR3 length equals 16 residues. V lost 3 bases, J lost 4 bases, and 15 bases stayed unmatched. The CDR3 here is CSARGLGLGGIYEQYF. The CDR3 coding sequence is TGCAGTGCTAGGGGGTTAGGACTCGGGGGGATATACGAGCAGTACTTC.